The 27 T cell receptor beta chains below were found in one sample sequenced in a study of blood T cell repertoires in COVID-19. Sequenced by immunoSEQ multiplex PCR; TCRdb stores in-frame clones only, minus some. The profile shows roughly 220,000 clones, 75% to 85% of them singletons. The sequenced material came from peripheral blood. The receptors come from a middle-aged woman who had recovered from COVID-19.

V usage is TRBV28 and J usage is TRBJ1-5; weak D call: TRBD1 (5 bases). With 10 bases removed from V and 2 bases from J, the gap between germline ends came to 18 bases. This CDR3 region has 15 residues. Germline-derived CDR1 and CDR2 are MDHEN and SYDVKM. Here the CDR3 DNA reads TGTGCCACCATTTCCGGGGGTCGGGGCAATCAGCCCCAGCATTTT. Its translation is CATISGGRGNQPQHF.

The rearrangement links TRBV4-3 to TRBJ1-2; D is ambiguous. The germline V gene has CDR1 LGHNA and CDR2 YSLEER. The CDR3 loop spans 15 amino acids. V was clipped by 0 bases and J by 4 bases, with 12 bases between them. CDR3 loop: CASSQDGEGLYGYTF. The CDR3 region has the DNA TGCGCCAGCAGCCAAGATGGTGAGGGCCTCTATGGCTACACCTTC.

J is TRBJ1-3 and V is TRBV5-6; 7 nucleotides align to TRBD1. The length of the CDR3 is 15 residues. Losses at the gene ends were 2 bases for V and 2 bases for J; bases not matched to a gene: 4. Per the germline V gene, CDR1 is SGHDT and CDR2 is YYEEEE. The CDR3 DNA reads TGTGCCAGCAGCTTAACAGGGGTTACTGGAAACACCATATATTTT. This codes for CASSLTGVTGNTIYF.

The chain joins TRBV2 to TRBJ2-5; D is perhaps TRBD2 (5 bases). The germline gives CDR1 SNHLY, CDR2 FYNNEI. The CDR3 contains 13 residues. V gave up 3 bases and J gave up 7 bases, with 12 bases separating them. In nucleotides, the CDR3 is TGTGCCAGCAGTGAGGTAGCCCGGGGGACCCAGTACTTC. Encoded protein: CASSEVARGTQYF.

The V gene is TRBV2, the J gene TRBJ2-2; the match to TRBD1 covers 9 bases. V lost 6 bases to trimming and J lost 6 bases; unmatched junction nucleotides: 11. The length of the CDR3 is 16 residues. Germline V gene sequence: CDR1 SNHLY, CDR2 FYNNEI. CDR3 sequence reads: CASRGTGMGMAGELFF. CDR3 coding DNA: TGTGCCAGCAGGGGGACAGGGATGGGTATGGCCGGGGAGCTGTTTTTT.

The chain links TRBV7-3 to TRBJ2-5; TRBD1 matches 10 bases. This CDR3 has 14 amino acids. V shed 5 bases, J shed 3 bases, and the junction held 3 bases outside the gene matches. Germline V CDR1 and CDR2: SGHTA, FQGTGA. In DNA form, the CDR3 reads TGTGCCAGCAGCCCGGGGACAGGGGAAGAGACCCAGTACTTC. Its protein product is CASSPGTGEETQYF.

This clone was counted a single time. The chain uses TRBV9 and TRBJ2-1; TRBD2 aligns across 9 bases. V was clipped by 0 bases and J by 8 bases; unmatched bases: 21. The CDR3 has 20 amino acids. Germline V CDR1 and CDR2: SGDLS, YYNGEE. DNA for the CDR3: TGTGCCAGCAGCGTAGGTTACGGACTAGCGTTTTCTGTCGCTGAGGATGAGCAGTTCTTC. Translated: CASSVGYGLAFSVAEDEQFF. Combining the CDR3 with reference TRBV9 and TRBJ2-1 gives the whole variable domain DSGVTQTPKHLITATGQRVTLRCSPRSGDLSVYWYQQSLDQGLQFLIQYYNGEERAKGNILERFSAQQFPDLHSELNLSSLELGDSALYFCASSVGYGLAFSVAEDEQFFGPGTRLTVL.

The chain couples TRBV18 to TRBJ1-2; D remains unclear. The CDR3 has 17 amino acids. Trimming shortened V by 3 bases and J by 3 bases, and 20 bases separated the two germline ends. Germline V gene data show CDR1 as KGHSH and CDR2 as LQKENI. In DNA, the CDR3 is TGTGCCAGCTCACCCTCAATACTATACACCCAAGACTATGGCTACACCTTC. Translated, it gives CASSPSILYTQDYGYTF.

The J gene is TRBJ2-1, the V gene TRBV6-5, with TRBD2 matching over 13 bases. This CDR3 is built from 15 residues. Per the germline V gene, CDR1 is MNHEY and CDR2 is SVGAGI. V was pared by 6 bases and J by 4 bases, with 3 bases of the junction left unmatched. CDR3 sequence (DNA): TGTGCCAGCAGCTCACTAGCGGGGGGGTACAATGAGCAGTTCTTC. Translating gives CASSSLAGGYNEQFF.

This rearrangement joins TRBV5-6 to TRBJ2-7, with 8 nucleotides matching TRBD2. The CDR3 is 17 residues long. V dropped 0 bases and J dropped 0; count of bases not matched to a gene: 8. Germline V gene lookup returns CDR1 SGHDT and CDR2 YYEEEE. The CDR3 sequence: CASSLEGVAGSSYEQYF. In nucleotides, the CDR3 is TGTGCCAGCAGCTTGGAAGGGGTAGCGGGGAGCTCCTACGAGCAGTACTTC. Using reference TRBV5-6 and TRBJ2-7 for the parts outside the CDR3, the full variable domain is DAGVTQSPTHLIKTRGQQVTLRCSPKSGHDTVSWYQQALGQGPQFIFQYYEEEERQRGNFPDRFSGHQFPNYSSELNVNALLLGDSALYLCASSLEGVAGSSYEQYFGPGTRLTVT.

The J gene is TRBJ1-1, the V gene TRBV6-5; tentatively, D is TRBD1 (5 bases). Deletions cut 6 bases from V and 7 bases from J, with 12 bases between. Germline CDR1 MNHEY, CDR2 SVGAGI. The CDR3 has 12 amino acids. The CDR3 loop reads CASSPDRFEAFF. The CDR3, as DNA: TGTGCCAGCAGCCCCGACAGATTTGAAGCTTTCTTT.

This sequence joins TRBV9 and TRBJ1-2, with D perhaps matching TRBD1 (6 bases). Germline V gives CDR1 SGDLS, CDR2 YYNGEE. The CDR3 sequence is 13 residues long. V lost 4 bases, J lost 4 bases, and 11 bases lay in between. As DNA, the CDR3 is TGTGCCAGCAGCTCCCGAGGGGGCTATGGCTACACCTTC. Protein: CASSSRGGYGYTF.

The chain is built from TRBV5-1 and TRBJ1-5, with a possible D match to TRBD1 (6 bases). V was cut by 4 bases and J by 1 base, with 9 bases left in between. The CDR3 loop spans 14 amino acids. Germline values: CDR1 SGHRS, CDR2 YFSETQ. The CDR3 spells CASSPGESNQPQHF. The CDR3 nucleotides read TGCGCCAGCAGCCCAGGGGAAAGCAATCAGCCCCAGCATTTT.

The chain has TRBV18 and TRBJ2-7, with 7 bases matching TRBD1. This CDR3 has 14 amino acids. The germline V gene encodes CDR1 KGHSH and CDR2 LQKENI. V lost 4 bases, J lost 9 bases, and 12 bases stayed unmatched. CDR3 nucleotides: TGTGCCAGCTCACGAAATACCGGGACAGAGGGGCAGTACTTC. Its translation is CASSRNTGTEGQYF.

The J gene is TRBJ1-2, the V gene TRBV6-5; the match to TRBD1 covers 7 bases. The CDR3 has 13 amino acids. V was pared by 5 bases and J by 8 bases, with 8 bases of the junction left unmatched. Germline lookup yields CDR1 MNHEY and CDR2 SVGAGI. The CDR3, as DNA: TGTGCCAGCAGTCGCGACAGGGCAGGGGGCTACACCTTC. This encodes CASSRDRAGGYTF.

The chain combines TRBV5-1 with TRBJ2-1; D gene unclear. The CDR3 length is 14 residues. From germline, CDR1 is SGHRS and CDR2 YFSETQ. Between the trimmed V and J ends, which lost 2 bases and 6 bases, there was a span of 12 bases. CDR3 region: CASSLAQTSNEQFF. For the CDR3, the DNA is TGCGCCAGCAGCTTAGCCCAGACAAGCAATGAGCAGTTCTTC. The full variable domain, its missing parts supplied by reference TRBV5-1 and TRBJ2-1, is KAGVTQTPRYLIKTRGQQVTLSCSPISGHRSVSWYQQTPGQGLQFLFEYFSETQRNKGNFPGRFSGRQFSNSRSEMNVSTLELGDSALYLCASSLAQTSNEQFFGPGTRLTVL.

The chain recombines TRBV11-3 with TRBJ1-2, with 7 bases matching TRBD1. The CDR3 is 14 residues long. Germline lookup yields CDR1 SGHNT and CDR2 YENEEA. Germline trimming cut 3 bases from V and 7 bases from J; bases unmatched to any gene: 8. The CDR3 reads CASSFSTGLAGYTF. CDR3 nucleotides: TGTGCCAGCAGCTTTTCGACAGGGCTGGCTGGCTACACCTTC.

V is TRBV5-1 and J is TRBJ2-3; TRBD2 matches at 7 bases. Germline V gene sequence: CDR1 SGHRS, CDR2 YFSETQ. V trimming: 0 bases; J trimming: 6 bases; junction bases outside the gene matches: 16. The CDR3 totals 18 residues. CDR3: CASSLGVRAGPPRDTQYF. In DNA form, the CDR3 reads TGCGCCAGCAGCTTGGGAGTTCGAGCGGGGCCCCCCCGGGATACGCAGTATTTT.

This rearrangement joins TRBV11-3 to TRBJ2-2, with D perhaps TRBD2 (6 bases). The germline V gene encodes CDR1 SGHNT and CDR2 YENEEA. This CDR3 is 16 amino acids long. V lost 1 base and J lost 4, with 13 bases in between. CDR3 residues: CASSLGVAVITGELFF. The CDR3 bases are TGTGCCAGCAGCTTAGGGGTAGCGGTGATCACCGGGGAGCTGTTTTTT.

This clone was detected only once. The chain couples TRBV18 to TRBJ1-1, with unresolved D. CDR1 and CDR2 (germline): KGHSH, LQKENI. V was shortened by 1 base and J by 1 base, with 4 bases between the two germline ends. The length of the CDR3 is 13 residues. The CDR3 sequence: CASSPQRNTEAFF. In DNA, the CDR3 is TGTGCCAGCTCACCACAGAGGAACACTGAAGCTTTCTTT.

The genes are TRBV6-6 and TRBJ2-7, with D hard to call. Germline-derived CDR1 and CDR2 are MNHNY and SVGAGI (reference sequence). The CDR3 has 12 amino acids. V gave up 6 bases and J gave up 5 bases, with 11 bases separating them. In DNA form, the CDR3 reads TGTGCCAGCAGCAGACTCCCGCACGAGCAGTACTTC. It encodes CASSRLPHEQYF.

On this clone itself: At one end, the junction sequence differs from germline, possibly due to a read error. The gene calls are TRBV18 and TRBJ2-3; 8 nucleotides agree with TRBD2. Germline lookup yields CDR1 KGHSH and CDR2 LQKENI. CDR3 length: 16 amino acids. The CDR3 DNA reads TGTGCCAGCTCCCCACCGCGGGGGGACGGCGTAGATACGCAGTATTTT. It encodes CASSPPRGDGVDTQYF.

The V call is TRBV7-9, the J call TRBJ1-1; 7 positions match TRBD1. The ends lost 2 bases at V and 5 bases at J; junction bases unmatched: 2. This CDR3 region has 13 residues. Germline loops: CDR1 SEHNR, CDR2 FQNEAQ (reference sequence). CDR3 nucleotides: TGTGCCAGCAGCTTACAGGGGGTGACTGAAGCTTTCTTT. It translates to CASSLQGVTEAFF.

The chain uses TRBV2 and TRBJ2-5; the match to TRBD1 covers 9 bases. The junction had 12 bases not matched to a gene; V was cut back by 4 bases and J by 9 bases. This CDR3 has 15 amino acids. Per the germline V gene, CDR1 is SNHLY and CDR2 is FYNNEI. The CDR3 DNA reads TGTGCCAGCAGTGCCCCGGGACAGGGAGGGGAGGCCCAGTACTTC. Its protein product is CASSAPGQGGEAQYF.

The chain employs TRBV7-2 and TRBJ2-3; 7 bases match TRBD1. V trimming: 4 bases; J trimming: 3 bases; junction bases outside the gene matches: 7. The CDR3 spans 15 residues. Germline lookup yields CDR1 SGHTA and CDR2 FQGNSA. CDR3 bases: TGTGCCAGCAGCTCCACGGGACAGCTTACAGATACGCAGTATTTT. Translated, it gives CASSSTGQLTDTQYF.

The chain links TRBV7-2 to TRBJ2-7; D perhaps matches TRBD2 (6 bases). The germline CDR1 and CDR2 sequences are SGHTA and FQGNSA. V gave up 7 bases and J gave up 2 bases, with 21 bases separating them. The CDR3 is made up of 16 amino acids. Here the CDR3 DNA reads TGTGCCAGCACCCACGGGAGAGGGCAGTTAACCTACGAGCAGTACTTC. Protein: CASTHGRGQLTYEQYF.

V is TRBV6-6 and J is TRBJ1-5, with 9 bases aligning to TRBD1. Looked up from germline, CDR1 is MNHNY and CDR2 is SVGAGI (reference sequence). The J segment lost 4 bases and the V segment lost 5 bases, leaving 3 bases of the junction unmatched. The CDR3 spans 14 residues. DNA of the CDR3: TGTGCCAGCAGTCTTGGACAGGGGAATCAGCCCCAGCATTTT. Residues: CASSLGQGNQPQHF.